The clone carrying this T cell receptor (beta chain) was detected only a few times. Its antigen is undetermined. The record originates from a study of identical twins. Overall study results and limits: In zero-insertion analyses, partial confounding could arise from invariant MAIT and iNKT cells.

TCRdb re-called the 5' RACE reads through MiXCR, storing one row per CDR3 protein. The table lists 500,000 to 600,000 distinct CDR3 sequences, around 20% of them singletons, with around 0.91% in the top ten. The V gene lost 5 bases and the J gene lost 4 bases, with 17 bases spanning the gap. Germline assignment: CDR1 SEHNR and CDR2 FQNEAQ (reference sequence). This CDR3 is built from 15 residues. The same specimen was also included in a second study, on T cells expressing NK-cell markers.

The receptor's source is a woman aged 18-29 years in good health. Sequencing was performed on CD4+ T cells sorted from blood. The V and J genes are TRBV7-9 and TRBJ1-2, with a tentative D call TRBD1 (5 bases). CDR3 protein: CASSPRTHWGYGYTF. As DNA, the CDR3 is TGTGCCAGCAGCCCCCGGACACATTGGGGCTATGGCTACACCTTC.